The next 26 T cell receptor beta chains were all read from a single sample in a study of tumor and adjacent non-tumor tissue in lung cancer. No cell sorting was done before RNA was extracted from the tissue. Three rounds of nested PCR, following a modified ARM-PCR protocol, produced the TCRbeta library. MiXCR, applied by TCRdb to the multiplex PCR reads, yields one record per CDR3 protein. The data hold some 120,000 distinct CDR3 sequences, with around three fifths observed a single time. Source material: lung tumor tissue. The receptors were sampled from a man aged 25 to 40 with non-small cell lung cancer.

Regarding this clonotype: A much larger clonotype is one base distant, so this may be a read error. The chain employs TRBV4-1 and TRBJ1-2, with D unresolved. CDR1 is MGHRA, CDR2 YSYEKL, per germline. CDR3 length: 14 residues. CDR3 sequence (DNA): TGCCCCAGCAGCCAACCGAGGGCAGACTATGGCTACACCTTC. It encodes CPSSQPRADYGYTF.

As to this clonotype: One junction end does not reproduce the germline sequence, and a read error may be involved. The rearrangement joins TRBV20-1 to TRBJ2-2, with TRBD2 matching over 10 bases. The CDR3 extends over 15 amino acids. Germline CDR1 DFQATT, CDR2 SNEGSKA (reference sequence). The CDR3: CSARDLAGDTGELIF. CDR3 DNA: TGCAGTGCTAGAGATCTAGCGGGAGACACCGGGGAGTTGATTTTT.

Turning to this clonotype: A read error may be the cause here, since a much bigger clone is one base away. This chain connects TRBV28 to TRBJ2-1; 7 nucleotides agree with TRBD2. The CDR3 extends over 13 amino acids. Germline V lookup: CDR1 MDHEN, CDR2 SYDVKM. Unmatched junction bases numbered 9, after V lost 7 bases and J lost 9 bases. CDR3 region: CASTFGGSGEQFF. CDR3 nucleotides: TGTGCCAGCACTTTCGGCGGGAGTGGTGAGCAGTTCTTC.

This sequence joins TRBV6-6 and TRBJ1-2; D is perhaps TRBD1 (6 bases). Germline lookup yields CDR1 MNHNY and CDR2 SVGAGI (reference sequence). The CDR3 is 17 residues long. V was pared by 2 bases and J by 1 base, with 17 bases between. CDR3 sequence (DNA): TGTGCCAGCAGTTACCCCCGGGACATCTTGATTAACTATGGCTACACCTTC. Protein: CASSYPRDILINYGYTF.

The chain is built from TRBV6-2 or TRBV6-3 and TRBJ2-5; TRBD1 matches 8 bases. Trimming removed 6 bases from V and 2 bases from J; junction bases left unmatched: 8. This CDR3 has 15 residues. The germline gives CDR1 MNHEY, CDR2 SVGEGT. The CDR3 sequence is CASSSGQAKQETQYF. The CDR3, as DNA: TGTGCCAGCAGCTCGGGACAGGCCAAACAAGAGACCCAGTACTTC.

There are many counts of this clonotype. The chain has TRBV20-1 and TRBJ1-1; the D is unclear. This CDR3 has 15 residues. V lost 4 bases, J lost 3 bases, and 18 bases lay in between. The germline gives CDR1 DFQATT, CDR2 SNEGSKA (reference sequence). The chain's CDR3 is CSAILASGRDTEAFF. CDR3 nucleotides: TGCAGTGCTATACTAGCATCCGGACGGGACACTGAAGCTTTCTTT.

Points on this clonotype: This CDR3 is missing its conserved last phenylalanine or tryptophan, likely due to a read error. This chain joins TRBV29-1 and TRBJ2-7; TRBD2 matches at 10 bases. Per germline, CDR1 SQVTM and CDR2 ANQGSEA. This CDR3 has 14 residues. CDR3 DNA: TGCAGCGTTGCATTCGGCCTAGCGGGAGACGAACAGTACTCC. This gives the protein CSVAFGLAGDEQYS.

As regards this clonotype: Germline and junction disagree at one end, which may indicate a read error. The gene calls are TRBV11-2 and TRBJ2-5; TRBD2 aligns across 10 bases. Germline-derived CDR1 and CDR2 are SGHAT and FQNNGV. The CDR3 is 15 residues long. The CDR3 DNA is TGTGCCAGCAGCTTAGAAGCGGGAGGGCAAGACACCCAATGCTTC. Translated, it gives CASSLEAGGQDTQCF. Based on the CDR3 plus reference TRBV11-2 and TRBJ2-5, the full variable domain is EAGVAQSPRYKIIEKRQSVAFWCNPISGHATLYWYQQILGQGPKLLIQFQNNGVVDDSQLPKDRFSAERLKGVDSTLKIQPAKLEDSAVYLCASSLEAGGQDTQCFGPGTRLLVL.

The sample holds many counts of this clonotype. The CDR3 sequence: CASSPEELAIVTYEQYF. The CDR3 DNA is TGTGCCAGCAGCCCAGAGGAACTAGCGATAGTTACATACGAGCAGTACTTC. The chain carries TRBV7-8 and TRBJ2-7; 7 positions agree with TRBD2. Germline CDR1 and CDR2: SGHVS and FQNEAQ. V dropped 5 bases and J dropped 4; count of bases not matched to a gene: 17. CDR3 size: 17 residues.

As to this clonotype: A read error may be the cause here, since a much bigger clone is one base away. The genes are TRBV20-1 and TRBJ2-6; no clear D gene. In germline, CDR1 is DFQATT, CDR2 SNEGSKA (reference sequence). There are 17 residues in the CDR3. V dropped 5 bases and J dropped 3 bases, with 20 bases sitting between them. The CDR3 sequence: CSAFPQGVSFGANVLTF. The CDR3 region has the DNA TGCAGTGCTTTTCCCCAAGGAGTAAGCTTTGGGGCCAACGTCCTGACTTTC.

A note on this clonotype: At one end, the junction sequence differs from germline, possibly due to a read error. V is TRBV11-3 and J is TRBJ2-1; 14 nucleotides match TRBD2. The germline V gene encodes CDR1 SGHNT and CDR2 YENEEA. The CDR3 totals 15 residues. CDR3 in DNA: TGTGTCAGCAGCTATGGGACTAGCGGGAGCGATGAGCAGTTCTTC. Its translation is CVSSYGTSGSDEQFF.

Remarks on this clonotype: Compared with germline, one end of the junction differs, possibly owing to a read error. The J gene is TRBJ2-7, the V gene TRBV11-3; D unresolved. This CDR3 has 12 residues. CDR1 is SGHNT and CDR2 is YENEEA in the germline V gene. For the CDR3, the DNA is TGTGCCGGCAGCTTAAATTTACACGAGCAGTACTTC. Its translation is CAGSLNLHEQYF.

About this clonotype: Since a much larger clone is just one base distant, this may be a read error. This sequence joins TRBV12-3 or TRBV12-4 and TRBJ1-2; weak D call: TRBD1 (6 bases). The ends were cut back, 5 bases at V and 2 bases at J, with 12 bases in the middle. The length of the CDR3 is 14 residues. DNA of the CDR3: TGTGCCAGCAGTGCGGACAGATACAACTATGGCTACACCTTC. Translated: CASSADRYNYGYTF.

Notes on this clonotype: This could be a read error, since a much larger clone is one nucleotide away. The chain employs TRBV30 and TRBJ1-5, with 9 bases that match TRBD1. TRBJ2-3 matches the DNA end more closely, so the J call is doubtful. The CDR3 is 12 amino acids. CDR1 and CDR2 (germline): GTSNPN, SVGIG (reference sequence). CDR3 in amino acids: CAWSTGGQPQYF. The CDR3 nucleotides read TGTGCCTGGAGTACAGGGGGCCAGCCCCAGTATTTT.

The chain joins TRBV7-9 to TRBJ1-1; D gene unclear. V shed 7 bases and J shed 0 bases, with 12 bases lying between them. The germline gives CDR1 SEHNR, CDR2 FQNEAQ (reference sequence). The CDR3 length is 14 residues. The CDR3, as DNA: TGTGCCAGCACCCCGTTTGCCATGAACACTGAAGCTTTCTTT. Protein sequence: CASTPFAMNTEAFF.

Comment on this clonotype: The conserved final phenylalanine or tryptophan is absent from the CDR3, which likely points to a read error. J is TRBJ2-1 and V is TRBV20-1; D may be TRBD2 (7 bases). The germline V and J ends were trimmed by 6 bases and 6 bases, with 21 bases remaining between them. Germline V gives CDR1 DFQATT, CDR2 SNEGSKA (reference sequence). The CDR3 extends over 15 amino acids. The DNA of the CDR3 is TGCAGTGCAGAGACGGGGGGCGGAATAATCAATGAGCAGTTCTTA. Amino acid sequence: CSAETGGGIINEQFL.

Points on this clonotype: The germline gene is not matched at one end of the junction; a read error may be the cause. The chain couples TRBV11-3 to TRBJ2-1, with TRBD2 matching over 8 bases. CDR1 SGHNT and CDR2 YENEEA come from the germline V gene. There are 15 residues in the CDR3. CDR3 sequence: CTSSLDLAGYVEQFF. The CDR3 nucleotides are TGTACCAGCAGCTTAGACCTAGCGGGTTACGTTGAGCAGTTCTTC. Using reference TRBV11-3 and TRBJ2-1 for the parts outside the CDR3, the full variable domain is EAGVVQSPRYKIIEKKQPVAFWCNPISGHNTLYWYLQNLGQGPELLIRYENEEAVDDSQLPKDRFSAERLKGVDSTLKIQPAELGDSAVYLCTSSLDLAGYVEQFFGPGTRLTVL.

Details on this clonotype: A much more abundant neighbour one base away suggests this may be a read error. CDR3 loop: CASTAVAGRMSTGELFF. The CDR3 bases are TGTGCCAGCACTGCGGTAGCGGGAAGGATGTCCACCGGGGAGCTGTTTTTT. The V and J genes are TRBV6-1 and TRBJ2-2; TRBD2 agrees at 8 bases. Trimming removed 7 bases from V and 4 bases from J; junction bases left unmatched: 14. CDR1 MNHNS and CDR2 SASEGT come from the germline V gene. CDR3 length: 17 residues.

Details on this clonotype: The junction departs from the called germline gene at one end, perhaps through a read error. The chain links TRBV20-1 to TRBJ2-7, with 8 bases fitting TRBD2. The CDR3 length is 12 residues. CDR1 is DFQATT, CDR2 SNEGSKA, per germline (reference sequence). The CDR3 sequence: CSANTSGYEQYF. The CDR3 nucleotides are TGCAGTGCCAATACTAGCGGTTACGAGCAATACTTC.

A remark on this clonotype: The CDR3 ends on some other residue instead of the conserved phenylalanine or tryptophan, so this is likely a read error. The chain recombines TRBV5-8 with TRBJ1-3; D is unresolved. The length of the CDR3 is 12 residues. Trimming pared 5 bases from V and 4 bases from J, leaving 7 bases between. Germline lookup yields CDR1 SGHTS and CDR2 YDEGEE. This CDR3 reads CASRSVGNTIYI. CDR3 DNA: TGTGCCAGCAGATCCGTCGGAAACACCATATATATT.

The chain is built from TRBV4-1 and TRBJ2-7; D is perhaps TRBD1 (7 bases). The CDR3 consists of 15 residues. Trimming stripped 6 bases from V and 4 bases from J, with 19 bases between. Per the germline V gene, CDR1 is MGHRA and CDR2 is YSYEKL. The CDR3 sequence is CASSHSGGTEYEQYF. CDR3 coding DNA: TGCGCCAGCAGTCACTCCGGCGGGACAGAATACGAGCAGTACTTC.

The chain couples TRBV5-1 to TRBJ2-2; 10 bases agree with TRBD2. V shed 6 bases, J shed 9 bases, and the junction held 11 bases outside the gene matches. In germline, CDR1 is SGHRS, CDR2 YFSETQ. This CDR3 comprises 15 residues. The CDR3 loop is CASTYLAGAARELFF. The CDR3 region has the DNA TGCGCCAGCACCTACCTAGCGGGAGCGGCCCGGGAGCTGTTTTTT.

Details on this clonotype: A clone one base away is much larger, so this may be a read error. This sequence joins TRBV20-1 and TRBJ1-1; D not certain. The germline V gene encodes CDR1 DFQATT and CDR2 SNEGSKA (reference sequence). There are 12 residues in the CDR3. The V end lost 7 bases, the J end lost 1 base, and 10 bases lay between the germline ends. Here the CDR3 reads CSDSSGNTEAFF. The CDR3 DNA follows: TGCAGTGATAGCTCAGGGAACACTGAAGCTTTCTTT.

V is TRBV5-1 and J is TRBJ2-5; 8 bases are a match to TRBD1. The germline CDR1 and CDR2 sequences are SGHRS and YFSETQ. This CDR3 region has 14 residues. Trimming removed 9 bases from V and 0 bases from J; junction bases left unmatched: 7. DNA for the CDR3: TGCGCCAACACCGAGACAGGGGACCAAGAGACCCAGTACTTC. Translated, it gives CANTETGDQETQYF.

Comments on this clonotype: In this CDR3 the conserved last residue, phenylalanine or tryptophan, is missing, so a read error is likely. The V gene is TRBV20-1, the J gene TRBJ2-1, with TRBD1 matching over 9 bases. Germline assignment: CDR1 DFQATT and CDR2 SNEGSKA (reference sequence). CDR3 length equals 13 residues. CDR3 nucleotides: TGCTGTGCCCGACGACAGGGGGGAAATGAGCAGTTCCTC. It encodes CCARRQGGNEQFL.

This clonotype was seen ten or more times. The chain carries TRBV6-5 and TRBJ2-7; maybe TRBD1 (6 bases). This CDR3 spans 16 amino acids. Germline CDR1 reads MNHEY; CDR2 reads SVGAGI. V was clipped by 6 bases and J by 7 bases, with 25 bases between them. This CDR3 reads CASRSPTGTLPREQYF. CDR3 DNA: TGTGCCAGCAGAAGCCCGACAGGCACCCTACCCCGGGAGCAGTACTTC.